This is a list of T cell receptor beta chains from one sample in a study. Each CDR3 protein is one row after TCRdb ran MiXCR on the 5' RACE reads. The sample shows around 11,000 distinct CDR3 sequences, around 46% of them seen only once. The sequencing sample was made of tumor-infiltrating naive CD4+ T cells sorted from the breast tumor. All receptors derive from a female donor with breast cancer. Each CDR3 is given with its conserved first and last residue. Fields, in order: CDR3 DNA, CDR3 protein, D gene, clone size, J gene, V gene. The D gene is left open where the match is weak. Expanded clones get a size class; other rows say once, few or many, or leave the size out.

TGCAGTGCTAGGGGGTCGACAGCTGATAATTCACCCCTCCACTTT | CSARGSTADNSPLHF | . | . | TRBJ1-6 | TRBV20-1
TGCGCCAGCAGCGTACAGGGTTCTGGAAACACCATATATTTT | CASSVQGSGNTIYF | . | . | TRBJ1-3 | TRBV4-1
TGCGCCAGCAGCCAAGTCGGTAGTAGTGGTGAGCAGTTCTTC | CASSQVGSSGEQFF | . | . | TRBJ2-1 | TRBV4-3
TGTGCCAGCAGACAAAACCTAGCCGTAGAGACCCAGTACTTC | CASRQNLAVETQYF | . | . | TRBJ2-5 | TRBV6-2/TRBV6-3
TGTGCCAGCAGGCACAGGGGGCCCGAGCAGTTCTTC | CASRHRGPEQFF | TRBD1 | . | TRBJ2-1 | TRBV5-8
TGCAGTGCTAGCCTGAACACCGGGGAGCTGTTTTTT | CSASLNTGELFF | . | few | TRBJ2-2 | TRBV20-1
TGCAGTGCTGGACCAGTCATAGGGCATAATCAGCCCCAGCATTTT | CSAGPVIGHNQPQHF | . | few | TRBJ1-5 | TRBV20-1
TGTGCCAGTAGGGACAACTATGGCTACACCTTC | CASRDNYGYTF | . | . | TRBJ1-2 | TRBV19
TGCAGCGTTGAGGTATCTGGAAACACCATATATTTT | CSVEVSGNTIYF | . | . | TRBJ1-3 | TRBV29-1
TGTGCCAGCAACGGACTAGCGGACACAGATACGCAGTATTTT | CASNGLADTDTQYF | TRBD2 | few | TRBJ2-3 | TRBV12-3/TRBV12-4
TGTGCCTGGAGATCAGGGGGCACAGATACGCAGTATTTT | CAWRSGGTDTQYF | . | . | TRBJ2-3 | TRBV30
TGTGCCAGCAGCGAAGACAGTAGCTCTGGGGCCAACGTCCTGACTTTC | CASSEDSSSGANVLTF | . | . | TRBJ2-6 | TRBV4-2
TGTGCCAGCAAAGGGGCAGGCACCGGGGAGCTGTTTTTT | CASKGAGTGELFF | . | . | TRBJ2-2 | TRBV6-2/TRBV6-3
TGTGCCAGCAGTTTCCACTCTAATAATGAAAAACTGTTTTTT | CASSFHSNNEKLFF | . | . | TRBJ1-4 | TRBV12-3/TRBV12-4
TGTGCCAGCAGCCAAGGGACTAGCGGGAGGATTGGTGAGCAGTTCTTC | CASSQGTSGRIGEQFF | TRBD2 | . | TRBJ2-1 | TRBV5-5
TGTGCCAGCAGCTCCGACCCCACAGATACGCAGTATTTT | CASSSDPTDTQYF | . | few | TRBJ2-3 | TRBV7-3
TGTGCCAGCAGTCGAACATGGAACACTGAAGCTTTCTTT | CASSRTWNTEAFF | . | few | TRBJ1-1 | TRBV12-3/TRBV12-4